Listed here are 19 T cell receptor beta chains from one sample, sequenced in a study of regulatory T cells in long-lasting Graves disease. Combining iRepertoire HTBI primers with Arm-PCR of CDR3 regions, the authors built TCR beta libraries. TCRdb redid the calling of the multiplex PCR reads with MiXCR, one entry per CDR3 protein. The sample has fewer than 450,000 distinct CDR3 sequences, about 20% seen once; the top ten hold roughly 20%. The sample's time point: persistent/refractory GD, antithyroid drugs over 5 years with positive TRAb. PBMCs provided the RNA from which the TCR library was made. Specimen: peripheral blood mononuclear cells (PBMCs), collected when the disease was refractory, from a patient treated with antithyroid drugs. These receptors came from a female donor with Graves disease.

This clonotype was counted at least ten times. J is TRBJ1-1 and V is TRBV2, with D possibly TRBD1 on 5 matching bases. Germline V gene data show CDR1 as SNHLY and CDR2 as FYNNEI. The CDR3 runs to 13 residues. V was pared by 6 bases and J by 9 bases, with 17 bases between. This chain's CDR3 is CASSPDWDGKAFF. CDR3 DNA sequence: TGTGCCAGCAGCCCCGACTGGGACGGAAAAGCTTTCTTT.

The chain has TRBV6-2 or TRBV6-3 and TRBJ2-3; D is perhaps TRBD1 or TRBD2 (5 bases each). Germline V gives CDR1 MNHEY, CDR2 SVGEGT. V was pared by 7 bases and J by 0 bases, with 14 bases between. This CDR3 has 15 amino acids. CDR3 bases: TGTGCCAGCAACTTGGACGGGGCTAGCACAGATACGCAGTATTTT. Protein sequence: CASNLDGASTDTQYF.

The table lists this clonotype with many counts. This chain links TRBV6-2 or TRBV6-3 with TRBJ1-1; no clear D gene. The CDR3 loop spans 12 amino acids. CDR1 and CDR2 (germline): MNHEY, SVGEGT. The ends were cut back, 4 bases at V and 10 bases at J, with 13 bases in the middle. The CDR3: CASSFSGNVAFF. CDR3 sequence (DNA): TGTGCCAGCAGTTTCTCGGGAAATGTAGCTTTCTTT.

The chain carries TRBV14 and TRBJ1-1, with 7 bases aligning to TRBD1. This CDR3 has 16 residues. Per germline, CDR1 SGHDN and CDR2 FVKESK. V gave up 1 base and J gave up 11 bases; unmatched junction bases: 16. The CDR3 here is CASSQGWSHTGQVAFF. CDR3 coding DNA: TGTGCCAGCAGCCAAGGATGGTCTCATACTGGACAGGTTGCTTTCTTT.

This clonotype was recorded at least ten times. The chain carries TRBV7-8 and TRBJ1-1, with D perhaps matching TRBD1 (6 bases). CDR1 and CDR2 from the germline V gene are SGHVS and FQNEAQ. CDR3 length: 17 amino acids. The germline V and J ends were trimmed by 3 bases and 2 bases, with 19 bases remaining between them. CDR3 amino acids: CASSLKGQVAGNTEAFF. In DNA form, the CDR3 reads TGTGCCAGCAGCTTGAAGGGACAAGTCGCGGGAAACACTGAAGCTTTCTTT.

This clonotype showed up many times. This sequence joins TRBV7-6 and TRBJ2-6; 10 bases are shared with TRBD2. Germline CDR1 reads SGHVS; CDR2 reads FNYEAQ. Germline trimming cut 5 bases from V and 1 base from J; bases unmatched to any gene: 8. The CDR3 is 18 amino acids. CDR3 amino acids: CASSPIAGGSSGANVLTF. CDR3 nucleotides: TGTGCCAGCAGCCCCATAGCGGGAGGATCTTCTGGGGCCAACGTCCTGACTTTC.

This clonotype was picked up a small number of times. The chain joins TRBV7-2 to TRBJ2-7; D not resolved. The germline V gene has CDR1 SGHTA and CDR2 FQGNSA. Trimming removed 4 bases at V and 5 bases at J, with 12 bases between. The length of the CDR3 is 13 residues. CDR3 sequence reads: CASSSQARDEQYF. The CDR3 DNA follows: TGTGCCAGCAGCTCCCAGGCAAGGGACGAGCAGTACTTC.

This clonotype was counted many times. The chain uses TRBV7-8 and TRBJ2-5; 7 positions agree with TRBD2. The length of the CDR3 is 14 residues. Germline values: CDR1 SGHVS, CDR2 FQNEAQ. J was trimmed by 2 bases and V by 5 bases; bases with no gene match: 5. CDR3 sequence (DNA): TGTGCCAGCAGCACCCGGACTAGACAAGAGACCCAGTACTTC. This translates into CASSTRTRQETQYF.

This clonotype came up many times. V gene TRBV2 combines with J gene TRBJ1-1, with 7 bases aligning to TRBD1. The J segment lost 0 bases and the V segment lost 5 bases, leaving 6 bases of the junction unmatched. CDR3 length equals 15 residues. Germline V lookup: CDR1 SNHLY, CDR2 FYNNEI. DNA of the CDR3: TGTGCCAGCAGTCCCGGGACAGCAATGAACACTGAAGCTTTCTTT. This codes for CASSPGTAMNTEAFF.

This clonotype was seen only a few times. The chain recombines TRBV7-2 with TRBJ2-2, with D hard to call. This CDR3 spans 15 amino acids. From germline, CDR1 is SGHTA and CDR2 FQGNSA. Trimming cost V 1 base and J 4 bases, with 10 bases left between them. CDR3 sequence: CASSLEGQLTGELFF. The CDR3 DNA sequence: TGTGCCAGCAGCTTAGAAGGGCAGCTCACCGGGGAGCTGTTTTTT.

This chain links TRBV19 with TRBJ2-7; the match to TRBD1 covers 7 bases. CDR3 length equals 14 residues. Germline CDR1 and CDR2: LNHDA and SQIVND (reference sequence). The V segment lost 6 bases and the J segment 1 base; nucleotides outside the gene matches: 6. The CDR3 loop reads CASSARDRSYEQYF. The CDR3 DNA sequence: TGTGCCAGTAGCGCCCGGGACAGATCCTACGAGCAGTACTTC.

Note on this clonotype: A much larger clone sits a single nucleotide away, making a read error possible. The gene calls are TRBV11-2 and TRBJ2-7, with a possible D match to TRBD1 (7 bases). The germline V and J ends were trimmed by 8 bases and 4 bases, with 21 bases remaining between them. Looked up from germline, CDR1 is SGHAT and CDR2 is FQNNGV. This CDR3 region has 15 residues. CDR3 nucleotides: TGTGCCAGCGGCCCGGGACAGACTAGTGGATACGAGCAGTACTTC. This gives the protein CASGPGQTSGYEQYF. Together with reference TRBV11-2 and TRBJ2-7, the CDR3 gives the full variable domain: EAGVAQSPRYKIIEKRQSVAFWCNPISGHATLYWYQQILGQGPKLLIQFQNNGVVDDSQLPKDRFSAERLKGVDSTLKIQPAKLEDSAVYLCASGPGQTSGYEQYFGPGTRLTVT.

This clonotype was counted a few times. The CDR3 end shows no conserved phenylalanine or tryptophan, and so a read error is likely. This chain joins TRBV12-3 or TRBV12-4 and TRBJ1-1; D uncertain. The CDR3 contains 12 residues. The V end was cut by 1 base, the J end by 5 bases, with 5 bases between. The CDR3 spells CASSLENTEAFS. CDR3 nucleotide sequence: TGTGCCAGCAGTTTAGAGAATACTGAAGCTTTCTCT.

This clonotype was counted at least ten times. DNA for the CDR3: TGTGCCGCCAGCGGGAACTCCTACGAGCAGTACTTC. It specifies CAASGNSYEQYF. The chain recombines TRBV11-2 with TRBJ2-7, with TRBD2 identical over 7 bases. The CDR3 is 12 residues long. Unmatched junction bases numbered 4, after V lost 11 bases and J lost 0 bases. Germline V gene data show CDR1 as SGHAT and CDR2 as FQNNGV.

This clonotype was found many times. The genes are TRBV5-1 and TRBJ1-5, with no clear D. Looked up from germline, CDR1 is SGHRS and CDR2 is YFSETQ. The CDR3 spans 13 residues. V was clipped by 4 bases and J by 1 base, with 6 bases between them. This CDR3 is CASSPQSNQPQHF. The CDR3 DNA follows: TGCGCCAGCAGCCCGCAGAGCAATCAGCCCCAGCATTTT.

In its sample, this clonotype was seen many times. This chain links TRBV2 with TRBJ1-1; no definite D call. CDR3 length: 11 amino acids. V gave up 6 bases and J gave up 2 bases, with 4 bases separating them. Germline V CDR1 and CDR2: SNHLY, FYNNEI. The CDR3 here is CASSANTEAFF. The CDR3 DNA is TGTGCCAGCAGCGCCAACACTGAAGCTTTCTTT.

This clonotype was seen at least ten times. The V call is TRBV20-1, the J call TRBJ1-5; D perhaps matches TRBD1 (5 bases). Germline V lookup: CDR1 DFQATT, CDR2 SNEGSKA (reference sequence). This CDR3 spans 15 amino acids. V was shortened by 5 bases and J by 3 bases, with 17 bases between the two germline ends. The DNA of the CDR3 is TGCAGTGCTCCACCTGGGGGGTTACTCAATCAGCCCCAGCATTTT. Its translation is CSAPPGGLLNQPQHF.

This clonotype turned up a few times. The germline gene is not matched at one end of the junction; a read error may be the cause. V gene TRBV7-3 combines with J gene TRBJ2-1; D is unresolved. The CDR3 runs to 12 residues. Germline V lookup: CDR1 SGHTA, CDR2 FQGTGA. The CDR3 region is CASSLTTGPPVF. In DNA, the CDR3 is TGTGCCAGCAGCTTAACGACTGGACCTCCGGTCTTC.

A few counts support this clonotype. The chain is built from TRBV13 and TRBJ1-1; possibly TRBD1 for D (6 bases). The CDR3 covers 14 residues. V lost 5 bases and J 1 base, leaving 11 bases between the germline ends. Germline assignment: CDR1 PRHDT and CDR2 FYEKMQ (reference sequence). The CDR3, as DNA: TGTGCCAGCAGCCCCCCGACAGGGAACACTGAAGCTTTCTTT. This gives the protein CASSPPTGNTEAFF.